This is a list of T cell receptor beta chains from one sample in a study of cytomegalovirus exposure and HLA in healthy donors. Profiled with immunoSEQ multiplex PCR; TCRdb holds only in-frame clones, not every one. The sample has 150,000 to 200,000 clones, over 9.5% seen once. Sequenced: PBMCs. These receptors all come from a man aged 45-60 years in good health and CMV-seropositive. Each CDR3 is given with its conserved first and last residue. The D gene is left open where the match is weak. The size field is filled for only some rows; it gives once, few, many or a size class.

d_call,clone_size,j_call,cdr3_length,v_call,cdr3_nt,cdr3_aa
-,-,TRBJ2-2,15,TRBV25-1,TGTGCCAGCAGTCCCCCAGGGCTAAACACCGGGGAGCTGTTTTTT,CASSPPGLNTGELFF
TRBD2,-,TRBJ2-1,17,TRBV2,TGTGCCAGCAGTGAATCGGTCCTAGCGGGGCCATACAATGAGCAGTTCTTC,CASSESVLAGPYNEQFF
-,few,TRBJ1-5,12,TRBV6-1,TGTGCCAGCAGTGACAGTTATCAGCCCCAGCATTTT,CASSDSYQPQHF
TRBD2,few,TRBJ2-5,14,TRBV7-2,TGTGCCAGCTCGTCGCCGGGGGGGTGGGAGACCCAGTACTTC,CASSSPGGWETQYF
TRBD1,few,TRBJ2-7,14,TRBV5-1,TGCGCCAGCACTGGGACAGGGGGCTCATTAGAGCAGTACTTC,CASTGTGGSLEQYF
-,few,TRBJ2-5,13,TRBV7-2,TGTGCCAGCAGCTGGCACGGGGAAGAGACCCAGTACTTC,CASSWHGEETQYF
TRBD1,few,TRBJ2-4,13,TRBV6-5,TGTGCCAGCAGTCAAGGGGACAGAGGCATTCAGTACTTC,CASSQGDRGIQYF
-,-,TRBJ1-4,13,TRBV5-6,TGTGCCAGCAGCTTTTGGGGAGGGGAAAAACTGTTTTTT,CASSFWGGEKLFF
-,-,TRBJ1-3,14,TRBV4-2,TGTGCCAGCAGCCAAGATGCAGTACGAAACACCATATATTTT,CASSQDAVRNTIYF
-,-,TRBJ1-1,15,TRBV4-2,TGTGCCAGCAGCCAAGAACCCGGGATGAACACTGAAGCTTTCTTT,CASSQEPGMNTEAFF
-,few,TRBJ1-2,12,TRBV28,TGTGCCACCGGACGGGGTTCTCTTGGCTACACCTTC,CATGRGSLGYTF
-,few,TRBJ1-2,12,TRBV27,TGTGCCAGCAGTCCTCCCCAGGATGGCTACACCTTC,CASSPPQDGYTF
TRBD1,few,TRBJ2-3,17,TRBV5-1,TGCGCCAGCAGCTCGTTCGTACAGGGGCGATACACAGATACGCAGTATTTT,CASSSFVQGRYTDTQYF
-,-,TRBJ1-6,14,TRBV28,TGTGCCAGCAGACCTACACAGGGTGGGTCACCCCTCCACTTT,CASRPTQGGSPLHF
-,-,TRBJ2-5,13,TRBV7-5,TGTGCCAGAAGCTTAGTGGACACGGAGACCCAGTACTTC,CARSLVDTETQYF
TRBD2,few,TRBJ2-1,14,TRBV9,TGTGCCAGCAGCATGGCCCGGGGGGGCGGTGAGCAGTTCTTC,CASSMARGGGEQFF
-,-,TRBJ1-1,17,TRBV7-2,TGTGCCAGCAGCTTGGCGGGGGGGCGCCGGGTGAACACTGAAGCTTTCTTT,CASSLAGGRRVNTEAFF
TRBD1,-,TRBJ2-2,15,TRBV6-1,TGTGCCAGCAGTGGGGGACAGGCTCCGACCGGGGAGCTGTTTTTT,CASSGGQAPTGELFF
-,few,TRBJ1-1,15,TRBV4-2,TGTGCCAGCAGCCAAACCGGGACTGACAACACTGAAGCTTTCTTT,CASSQTGTDNTEAFF
TRBD1,-,TRBJ2-1,14,TRBV7-2,TGTGCCAGCAGAACCGGACAGGTCTACAATGAGCAGTTCTTC,CASRTGQVYNEQFF
TRBD1,-,TRBJ2-7,14,TRBV9,TGTGCCAGCAGCGCTAATAAACAGGGGGACGAGCAGTACTTC,CASSANKQGDEQYF
TRBD2,-,TRBJ2-1,14,TRBV27,TGTGCCAGTAGACTAGCGGGGTTCTCCAATGAGCAGTTCTTC,CASRLAGFSNEQFF
TRBD2,-,TRBJ2-3,14,TRBV7-2,TGTGCCAGCAGCTTACTAGCGGGCGCAGATACGCAGTATTTT,CASSLLAGADTQYF
TRBD1,-,TRBJ1-1,11,TRBV30,TGTGCCTGGAGTCGGACAGGGCTCGCTTTCTTT,CAWSRTGLAFF
TRBD1,few,TRBJ2-6,18,TRBV5-1,TGCGCCAGCAGCTCCCGGACAGGGGGCGGGTCTGGGGCCAACGTCCTGACTTTC,CASSSRTGGGSGANVLTF
TRBD2,-,TRBJ2-2,16,TRBV7-6,TGTGCCAGCAACCCTCGCGCGGGGGGAGGTTCCGGGGAGCTGTTTTTT,CASNPRAGGGSGELFF
TRBD1,-,TRBJ2-7,14,TRBV10-3,TGTGCCATCAGTGCTAGACAGGGGGCTAACGAGCAGTACTTC,CAISARQGANEQYF